One sample yielded the 17 T cell receptor beta chains listed below, sequenced in a study of tissue T cells after allogeneic stem cell transplantation. Assay: immunoSEQ multiplex PCR; the TCRdb copy retains only in-frame clones and omits some. The sample consists of 42,000 or so clones, roughly 90% of them appearing once. The input for sequencing was blood, taken before transplantation. Receptor source: a woman between 35 and 75 years old who later had graft-versus-host disease after an allogeneic stem cell transplant.

The chain uses TRBV14 and TRBJ2-1; 7 bases are a match to TRBD2. This CDR3 is built from 14 residues. The J segment lost 8 bases and the V segment lost 4 bases, leaving 8 bases of the junction unmatched. Germline V lookup: CDR1 SGHDN, CDR2 FVKESK. The CDR3 DNA is TGTGCCAGCAGCCCCCTAGCGGCCAGTGATGAGCAGTTCTTC. Its translation: CASSPLAASDEQFF.

The chain couples TRBV9 to TRBJ2-1; D gene uncertain. Germline CDR1 and CDR2: SGDLS and YYNGEE. The CDR3 contains 15 residues. V lost 3 bases to trimming and J lost 5 bases, with 15 bases between them. The CDR3, as DNA: TGTGCCAGCAGCGCCAGGACCTCGCTCGACAATGAGCAGTTCTTC. Its translation is CASSARTSLDNEQFF.

This chain links TRBV5-4 with TRBJ2-7; a possible D gene is TRBD1 (6 bases). CDR1 is SGHNT and CDR2 is YYREEE in the germline V gene (reference sequence). The CDR3 extends over 12 amino acids. V shed 4 bases and J shed 5 bases, with 10 bases lying between them. In DNA, the CDR3 is TGTGCCAGCAGCGCCAGGGGCAACGAGCAGTACTTC. It specifies CASSARGNEQYF. Filled out from reference TRBV5-4 and TRBJ2-7, the complete variable domain reads ETGVTQSPTHLIKTRGQQVTLRCSSQSGHNTVSWYQQALGQGPQFIFQYYREEENGRGNFPPRFSGLQFPNYSSELNVNALELDDSALYLCASSARGNEQYFGPGTRLTVT.

The genes are TRBV7-9 and TRBJ2-3; 8 bases match TRBD2. Germline V gene sequence: CDR1 SEHNR, CDR2 FQNEAQ (reference sequence). V was clipped by 7 bases and J by 2 bases; unmatched bases: 23. The CDR3 has 20 residues. The CDR3 region is CASTWVVLADYTFHTDTQYF. The CDR3 coding sequence is TGTGCCAGCACCTGGGTCGTACTAGCGGATTATACCTTCCACACAGATACGCAGTATTTT.

The J gene is TRBJ1-1, the V gene TRBV28; D ambiguous. Germline V CDR1 and CDR2: MDHEN, SYDVKM. V dropped 4 bases and J dropped 3 bases, with 6 bases sitting between them. The CDR3 contains 12 residues. CDR3 sequence: CASSSVDTEAFF. The CDR3 bases are TGTGCCAGCAGTTCTGTGGACACTGAAGCTTTCTTT.

V gene TRBV5-6 combines with J gene TRBJ1-2; possibly TRBD1 for D (5 bases). Germline loops: CDR1 SGHDT, CDR2 YYEEEE. With 0 bases removed from V and 11 bases from J, the gap between germline ends came to 17 bases. The length of the CDR3 is 14 residues. The CDR3 DNA reads TGTGCCAGCAGCTTGGTCGACGGGGCCCCTGGATACACCTTC. This translates into CASSLVDGAPGYTF. Complete variable domain (other parts from reference TRBV5-6 and TRBJ1-2): DAGVTQSPTHLIKTRGQQVTLRCSPKSGHDTVSWYQQALGQGPQFIFQYYEEEERQRGNFPDRFSGHQFPNYSSELNVNALLLGDSALYLCASSLVDGAPGYTFGSGTRLTVV.

This chain links TRBV4-2 with TRBJ2-6; D gene unclear. The V and J ends lost 4 bases and 0 bases respectively, with 25 bases between them. CDR1 is LGHNA, CDR2 YNFKEQ, per germline. The CDR3 is made up of 21 amino acids. This CDR3 reads CASSPRPDVEKGSSGANVLTF. CDR3 DNA: TGTGCCAGCAGCCCACGCCCTGATGTTGAAAAGGGCAGCTCTGGGGCCAACGTCCTGACTTTC.

The V gene is TRBV11-2, the J gene TRBJ2-3; 11 nucleotides match TRBD2. Germline loops: CDR1 SGHAT, CDR2 FQNNGV. The CDR3 runs to 16 residues. V lost 5 bases and J lost 2; bases outside the gene matches: 6. Here the CDR3 DNA reads TGTGCCAGCAGCCTTAGACTAGCGGGGTACACAGATACGCAGTATTTT. Translating gives CASSLRLAGYTDTQYF.

This sequence joins TRBV7-3 and TRBJ2-1; D not resolved. The CDR3 has 14 residues. V was shortened by 3 bases and J by 4 bases, with 10 bases between the two germline ends. Germline CDR1 SGHTA, CDR2 FQGTGA. Written as DNA, the CDR3 is TGTGCCAGCAGCTTCGATGGCGGATACAATGAGCAGTTCTTC. Translating gives CASSFDGGYNEQFF.

The gene calls are TRBV3-1 (or the pseudogene TRBV3-2) and TRBJ2-3; TRBD2 matches at 8 bases. CDR3 length equals 16 residues. Germline V gene data show CDR1 as LGHDT and CDR2 as YNNKEL (reference sequence). V shed 4 bases and J 4 bases; nucleotides not matched to a gene: 10. The CDR3 nucleotides read TGTGCCAGCAGCCGATCCAGGACTAGCAACGCAGATACGCAGTATTTT. Translated: CASSRSRTSNADTQYF.

The genes are TRBV7-9 and TRBJ1-5, with 8 bases matching TRBD1. With 5 bases clipped from V and 6 bases from J, the junction kept 3 bases outside the gene matches. Germline V gene lookup returns CDR1 SEHNR and CDR2 FQNEAQ (reference sequence). This CDR3 spans 13 amino acids. CDR3 residues: CASSPTGVQPQHF. The CDR3 DNA reads TGTGCCAGCAGCCCGACAGGGGTTCAGCCCCAGCATTTT.

This chain joins TRBV5-1 and TRBJ1-1; the D gene is possibly TRBD1 (6 bases). The CDR3 spans 18 residues. With 4 bases removed from V and 2 bases from J, the gap between germline ends came to 24 bases. Germline V gene lookup returns CDR1 SGHRS and CDR2 YFSETQ. The chain's CDR3 is CASSLRGGGSVLNTEAFF. As DNA, the CDR3 is TGCGCCAGCAGCCTGCGAGGGGGGGGCTCGGTTTTAAACACTGAAGCTTTCTTT.

This chain uses TRBV20-1 with TRBJ1-2; no reliable D call. Trimming shortened V by 0 bases and J by 12 bases, and 11 bases separated the two germline ends. Germline CDR1 DFQATT, CDR2 SNEGSKA (reference sequence). The length of the CDR3 is 11 residues. The CDR3 region has the DNA TGCAGTGCTAGAGATAGAGGTAGCCACACCTTC. It translates to CSARDRGSHTF.

The V call is TRBV11-3, the J call TRBJ2-5; 12 bases are shared with TRBD2. Trimming took 4 bases from V and 5 from J; bases not matched to a gene: 5. Germline V gene data show CDR1 as SGHNT and CDR2 as YENEEA. CDR3 length: 15 amino acids. The CDR3 DNA follows: TGTGCCAGCAGCTCTAGCGGGAGGGCCACCGAGACCCAGTACTTC. Protein: CASSSSGRATETQYF.

The chain joins TRBV25-1 to TRBJ2-1; no clear D. The germline CDR1 and CDR2 sequences are MGHDK and SYGVNS. The CDR3 is 14 amino acids. V gave up 4 bases and J gave up 0 bases, with 7 bases separating them. The chain's CDR3 is CASSAFSSYNEQFF. CDR3 nucleotides: TGTGCCAGCAGTGCCTTTAGCTCCTACAATGAGCAGTTCTTC.

The chain links TRBV6-1 to TRBJ2-5; 7 positions match TRBD1. This CDR3 has 13 amino acids. Germline lookup yields CDR1 MNHNS and CDR2 SASEGT. V shed 6 bases, J shed 5 bases, and the junction held 6 bases outside the gene matches. The CDR3 sequence: CASRDTGVETQYF. The CDR3 bases are TGTGCCAGCAGGGACACAGGGGTGGAGACCCAGTACTTC.

The V and J genes are TRBV11-2 and TRBJ2-7; unclear D gene. Deletions cut 1 base from V and 4 bases from J, with 11 bases between. This CDR3 spans 14 amino acids. Per the germline V gene, CDR1 is SGHAT and CDR2 is FQNNGV. CDR3 nucleotide sequence: TGTGCCAGCAGCTTAGCCGCCAGGAGTTACGAGCAGTACTTC. Amino acids: CASSLAARSYEQYF.